This T cell receptor beta chain was observed in a study of cytomegalovirus exposure and HLA in healthy donors. Study-level findings and limits: In a later analysis, a missense DCLRE1C variant was linked to TCR beta V- and J-gene trimming.

This clone was found once. Antigen unknown. 60 Vbeta and 13 Jbeta primers were used in PCR. Libraries were prepared by immunoSEQ multiplex PCR; TCRdb keeps only in-frame clonotypes and omits some of them. Of approximately 160,000 clones in the sample, approximately 72% were seen once. The trim removed 2 bases at V and 4 bases at J, leaving 5 bases unmatched. This CDR3 has 16 amino acids. The germline V gene has CDR1 MGHDK and CDR2 SYGVNS. The chain joins TRBV25-1 to TRBJ2-3; 11 bases agree with TRBD2. What was sequenced was PBMCs. This clonotype was sampled from a young man in good health and CMV-seronegative. The CDR3 bases are TGTGCCAGCAGTGAAACTAGCGGGAGTCTGGCAGATACGCAGTATTTT. Protein: CASSETSGSLADTQYF.